The source of this T cell receptor beta chain is a study of blood T cells in healthy people across ages. The wider study: Template switching picked up about one barcoded beta molecule for each two T cells.

The sample holds a few counts of this clonotype. Its antigen is unknown. General observations from the study: Among long-lived donors, naive CD4+ cells were more numerous and diversity higher than in aged donors.

Unmatched junction bases numbered 10, after V lost 2 bases and J lost 4 bases. CDR3 size: 16 residues. In germline, CDR1 is SNHLY, CDR2 FYNNEI. Then a second PCR, running roughly 7 to 11 cycles, was carried out with a sample-barcoded 5' primer and a J-beta primer mix. In TCRdb, the 5' RACE reads were re-called with MiXCR into one record per CDR3 protein. The sample includes roughly 860,000 distinct CDR3 sequences, less than 80% of them seen just once. Input material: blood. This chain uses TRBV2 with TRBJ2-5; TRBD2 agrees at 7 bases. The clonotype comes from a man younger than 40 in good health. CDR3 nucleotides: TGTGCCAGCAGTGAACGAGCGGGGCTAGTGGGAGAGACCCAGTACTTC. It translates to CASSERAGLVGETQYF.